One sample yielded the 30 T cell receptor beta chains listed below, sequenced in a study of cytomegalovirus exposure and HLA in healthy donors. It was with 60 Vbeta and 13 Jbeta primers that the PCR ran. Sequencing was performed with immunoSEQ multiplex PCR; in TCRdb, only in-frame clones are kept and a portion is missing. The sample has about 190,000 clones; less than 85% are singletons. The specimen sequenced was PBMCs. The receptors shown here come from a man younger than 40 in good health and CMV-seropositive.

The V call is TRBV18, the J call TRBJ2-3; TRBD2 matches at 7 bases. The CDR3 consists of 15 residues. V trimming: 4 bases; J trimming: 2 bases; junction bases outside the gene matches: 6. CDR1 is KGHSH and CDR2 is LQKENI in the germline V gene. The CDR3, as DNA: TGTGCCAGCTCACGACGGGAGGTAAACACAGATACGCAGTATTTT. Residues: CASSRREVNTDTQYF. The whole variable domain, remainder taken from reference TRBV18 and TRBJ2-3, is NAGVMQNPRHLVRRRGQEARLRCSPMKGHSHVYWYRQLPEEGLKFMVYLQKENIIDESGMPKERFSAEFPKEGPSILRIQQVVRGDSAAYFCASSRREVNTDTQYFGPGTRLTVL.

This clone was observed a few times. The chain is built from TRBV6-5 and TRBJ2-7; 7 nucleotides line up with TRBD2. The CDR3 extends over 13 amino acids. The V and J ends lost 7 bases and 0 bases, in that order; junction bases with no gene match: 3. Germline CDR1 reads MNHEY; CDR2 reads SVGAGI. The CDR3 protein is CASTSGSSYEQYF. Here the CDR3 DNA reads TGTGCCAGCACTAGCGGATCCTCCTACGAGCAGTACTTC.

The CDR3 sequence is CASSFELVGSDTQYF. CDR3 nucleotide sequence: TGCGCCAGCAGCTTCGAACTAGTTGGATCAGATACGCAGTATTTT. This chain links TRBV5-1 with TRBJ2-3; a possible D gene is TRBD2 (5 bases). Germline CDR1 SGHRS, CDR2 YFSETQ. Trimming shortened V by 2 bases and J by 4 bases, and 14 bases separated the two germline ends. CDR3 length equals 15 residues. The full variable domain, rest sourced from reference TRBV5-1 and TRBJ2-3, is KAGVTQTPRYLIKTRGQQVTLSCSPISGHRSVSWYQQTPGQGLQFLFEYFSETQRNKGNFPGRFSGRQFSNSRSEMNVSTLELGDSALYLCASSFELVGSDTQYFGPGTRLTVL.

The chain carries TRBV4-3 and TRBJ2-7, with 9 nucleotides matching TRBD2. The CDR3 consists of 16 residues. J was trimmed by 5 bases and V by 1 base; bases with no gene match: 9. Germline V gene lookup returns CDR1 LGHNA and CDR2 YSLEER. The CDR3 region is CASSQVAGGPFHEQYF. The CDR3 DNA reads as TGCGCCAGCAGCCAAGTTGCGGGGGGGCCCTTCCACGAGCAGTACTTC.

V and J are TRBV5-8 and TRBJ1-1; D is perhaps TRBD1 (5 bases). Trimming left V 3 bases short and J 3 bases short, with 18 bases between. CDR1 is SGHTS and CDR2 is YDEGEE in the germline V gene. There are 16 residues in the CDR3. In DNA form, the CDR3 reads TGTGCCAGCAGCTCCGAACAGGTTTTTTTTGACACTGAAGCTTTCTTT. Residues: CASSSEQVFFDTEAFF.

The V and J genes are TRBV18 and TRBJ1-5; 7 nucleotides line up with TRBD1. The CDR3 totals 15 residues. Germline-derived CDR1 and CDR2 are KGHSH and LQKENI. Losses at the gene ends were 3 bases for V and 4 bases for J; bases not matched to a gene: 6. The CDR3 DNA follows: TGTGCCAGCTCACCGTCCGGGACAGAGAATCAGCCCCAGCATTTT. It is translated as CASSPSGTENQPQHF.

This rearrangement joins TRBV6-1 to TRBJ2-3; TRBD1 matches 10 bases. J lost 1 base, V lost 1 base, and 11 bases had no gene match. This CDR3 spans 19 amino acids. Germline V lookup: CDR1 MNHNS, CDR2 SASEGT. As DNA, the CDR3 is TGTGCCAGCAGTGAAGTCGGGTGGGACAGGGGACGCGGCACAGATACGCAGTATTTT. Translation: CASSEVGWDRGRGTDTQYF.

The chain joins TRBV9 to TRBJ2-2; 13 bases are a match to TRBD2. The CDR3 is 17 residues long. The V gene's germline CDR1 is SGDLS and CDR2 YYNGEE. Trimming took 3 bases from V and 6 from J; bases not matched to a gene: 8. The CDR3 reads CASSDRTSGSKSGELFF. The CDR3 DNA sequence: TGTGCCAGCAGCGATCGGACTAGCGGGAGTAAGTCCGGGGAGCTGTTTTTT.

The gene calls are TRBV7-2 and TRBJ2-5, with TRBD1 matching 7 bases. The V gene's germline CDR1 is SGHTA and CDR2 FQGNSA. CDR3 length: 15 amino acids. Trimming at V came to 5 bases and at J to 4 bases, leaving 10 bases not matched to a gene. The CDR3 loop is CASSVTRGPRETQYF. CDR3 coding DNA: TGTGCCAGCAGCGTTACGAGGGGGCCTCGAGAGACCCAGTACTTC. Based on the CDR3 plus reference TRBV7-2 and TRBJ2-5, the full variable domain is GAGVSQSPSNKVTEKGKDVELRCDPISGHTALYWYRQSLGQGLEFLIYFQGNSAPDKSGLPSDRFSAERTGGSVSTLTIQRTQQEDSAVYLCASSVTRGPRETQYFGPGTRLLVL.

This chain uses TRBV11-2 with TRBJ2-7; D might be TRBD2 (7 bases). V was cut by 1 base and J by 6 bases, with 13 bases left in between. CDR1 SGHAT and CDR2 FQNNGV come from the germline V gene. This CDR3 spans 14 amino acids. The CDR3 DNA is TGTGCCAGCAGCTTAGGAAGGGGGGGCGCCGAGCAGTACTTC. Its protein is CASSLGRGGAEQYF.

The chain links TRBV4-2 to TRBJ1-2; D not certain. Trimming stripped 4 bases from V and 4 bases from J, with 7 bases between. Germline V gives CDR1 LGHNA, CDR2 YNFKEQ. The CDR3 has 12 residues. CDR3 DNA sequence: TGTGCCAGCAGCCTAAACTCCTATGGCTACACCTTC. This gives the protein CASSLNSYGYTF.

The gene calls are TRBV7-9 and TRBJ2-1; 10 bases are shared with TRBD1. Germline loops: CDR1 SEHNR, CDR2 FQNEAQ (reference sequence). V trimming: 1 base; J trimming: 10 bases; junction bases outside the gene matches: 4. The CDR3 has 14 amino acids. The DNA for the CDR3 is TGTGCCAGCAGCTTAGGGGGACAGGGGAACGAGCAGTTCTTC. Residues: CASSLGGQGNEQFF.

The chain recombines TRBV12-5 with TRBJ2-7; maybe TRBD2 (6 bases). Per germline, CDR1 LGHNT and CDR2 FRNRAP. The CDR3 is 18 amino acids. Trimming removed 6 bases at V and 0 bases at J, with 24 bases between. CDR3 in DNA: TGTGCTAGTGGCGGTTTTTGCGGGGTTAGGGCTGACTCCTACGAGCAGTACTTC. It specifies CASGGFCGVRADSYEQYF.

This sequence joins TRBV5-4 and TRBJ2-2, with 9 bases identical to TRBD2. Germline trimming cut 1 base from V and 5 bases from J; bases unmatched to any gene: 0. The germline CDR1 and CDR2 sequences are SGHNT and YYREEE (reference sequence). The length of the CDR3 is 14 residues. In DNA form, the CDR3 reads TGTGCCAGCAGCTTGACTAGCGGGACCGGGGAGCTGTTTTTT. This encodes CASSLTSGTGELFF.

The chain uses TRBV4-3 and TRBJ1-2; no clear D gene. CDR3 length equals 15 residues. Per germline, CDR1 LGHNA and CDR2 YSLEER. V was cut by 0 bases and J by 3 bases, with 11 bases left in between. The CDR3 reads CASSQDFRPDYGYTF. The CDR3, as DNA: TGCGCCAGCAGCCAAGATTTCAGGCCCGACTATGGCTACACCTTC.

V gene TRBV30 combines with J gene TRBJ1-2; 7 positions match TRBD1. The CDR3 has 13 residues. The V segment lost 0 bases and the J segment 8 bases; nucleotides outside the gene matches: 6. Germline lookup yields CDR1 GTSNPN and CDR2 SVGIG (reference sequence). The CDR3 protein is CAWSVATGTGYTF. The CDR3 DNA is TGTGCCTGGAGTGTAGCGACAGGGACGGGCTACACCTTC.

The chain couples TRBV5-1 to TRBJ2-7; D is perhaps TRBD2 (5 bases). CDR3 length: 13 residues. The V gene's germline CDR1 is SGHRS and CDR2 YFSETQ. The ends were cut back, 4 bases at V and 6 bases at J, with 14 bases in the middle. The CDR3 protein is CASSLDWSREQYF. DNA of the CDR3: TGCGCCAGCAGCCTGGACTGGTCTCGCGAGCAGTACTTC.

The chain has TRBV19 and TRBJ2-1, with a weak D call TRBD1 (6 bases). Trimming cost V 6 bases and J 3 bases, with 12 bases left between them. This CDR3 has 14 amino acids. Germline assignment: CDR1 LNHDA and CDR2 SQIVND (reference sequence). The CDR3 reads CASRTGTLYNEQFF. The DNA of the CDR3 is TGTGCCAGTAGAACCGGGACACTCTACAATGAGCAGTTCTTC.

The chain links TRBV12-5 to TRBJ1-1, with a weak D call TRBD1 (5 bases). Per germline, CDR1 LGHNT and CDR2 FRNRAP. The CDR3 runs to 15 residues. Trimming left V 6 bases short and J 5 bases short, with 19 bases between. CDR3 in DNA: TGTGCTAGTGGCAGTCCCGGGACTATGAGGACTGAAGCTTTCTTT. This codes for CASGSPGTMRTEAFF.

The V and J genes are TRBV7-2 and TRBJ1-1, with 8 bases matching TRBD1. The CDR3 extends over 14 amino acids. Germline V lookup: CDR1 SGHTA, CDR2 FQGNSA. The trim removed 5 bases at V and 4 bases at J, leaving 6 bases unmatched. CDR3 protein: CASSQGQGPTEAFF. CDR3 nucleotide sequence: TGTGCCAGCAGCCAAGGACAGGGCCCCACTGAAGCTTTCTTT. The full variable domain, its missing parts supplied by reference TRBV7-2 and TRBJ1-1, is GAGVSQSPSNKVTEKGKDVELRCDPISGHTALYWYRQSLGQGLEFLIYFQGNSAPDKSGLPSDRFSAERTGGSVSTLTIQRTQQEDSAVYLCASSQGQGPTEAFFGQGTRLTVV.

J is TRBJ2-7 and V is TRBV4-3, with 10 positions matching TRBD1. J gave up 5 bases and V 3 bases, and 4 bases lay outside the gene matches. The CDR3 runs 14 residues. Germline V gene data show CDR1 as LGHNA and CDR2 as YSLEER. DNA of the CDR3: TGCGCCAGCAGCCAGGGGACAGGGGTCAACGAGCAGTACTTC. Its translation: CASSQGTGVNEQYF.

CDR3 sequence (DNA): TGCAGCGTTGAAGATCTTAGGGACAGGGGATCTGGAAACACCATATATTTT. Translating gives CSVEDLRDRGSGNTIYF. V usage is TRBV29-1 and J usage is TRBJ1-3; 10 bases line up with TRBD1. Germline V gene lookup returns CDR1 SQVTM and CDR2 ANQGSEA. The CDR3 runs 17 residues. V shed 0 bases and J 1 base; nucleotides not matched to a gene: 6.

CDR3 coding DNA: TGTGCCAGCAGTTTAGTATGGGAGCAGTACTTC. Encoded protein: CASSLVWEQYF. The J gene is TRBJ2-5, the V gene TRBV28, with D maybe TRBD2 (5 bases). In germline, CDR1 is MDHEN, CDR2 SYDVKM. The CDR3 extends over 11 amino acids. Trimming took off 2 bases at V and 11 bases at J, with 9 bases between the two ends.

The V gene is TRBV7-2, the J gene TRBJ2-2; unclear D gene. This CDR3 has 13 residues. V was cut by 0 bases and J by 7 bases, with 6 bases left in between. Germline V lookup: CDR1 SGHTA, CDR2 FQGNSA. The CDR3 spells CASSLATGGELFF. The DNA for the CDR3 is TGTGCCAGCAGCTTAGCCACGGGCGGGGAGCTGTTTTTT.

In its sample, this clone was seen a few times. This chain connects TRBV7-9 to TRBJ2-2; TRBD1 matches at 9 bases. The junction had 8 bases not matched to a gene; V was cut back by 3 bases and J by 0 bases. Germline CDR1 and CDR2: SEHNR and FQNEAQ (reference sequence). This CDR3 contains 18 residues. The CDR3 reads CASSFPSRQGANTGELFF. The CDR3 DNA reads TGTGCCAGCAGCTTCCCATCTAGACAGGGGGCGAACACCGGGGAGCTGTTTTTT.

The CDR3 DNA sequence: TGTGCCAGTAGTACCCAGGGCCAGCGGGAGAGTCGTGAGCAGTTCTTC. This encodes CASSTQGQRESREQFF. The J gene is TRBJ2-1, the V gene TRBV19; TRBD2 matches 8 bases. Germline V gives CDR1 LNHDA, CDR2 SQIVND (reference sequence). Trimming cost V 4 bases and J 9 bases; bases outside gene matches: 14. This CDR3 has 16 amino acids.

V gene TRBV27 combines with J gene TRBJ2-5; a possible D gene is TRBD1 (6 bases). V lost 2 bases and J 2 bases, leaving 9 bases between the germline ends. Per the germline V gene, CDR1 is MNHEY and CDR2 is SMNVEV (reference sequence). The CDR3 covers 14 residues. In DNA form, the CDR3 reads TGTGCCAGCAGTTTACCGCAGGGGCAAGAGACCCAGTACTTC. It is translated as CASSLPQGQETQYF.

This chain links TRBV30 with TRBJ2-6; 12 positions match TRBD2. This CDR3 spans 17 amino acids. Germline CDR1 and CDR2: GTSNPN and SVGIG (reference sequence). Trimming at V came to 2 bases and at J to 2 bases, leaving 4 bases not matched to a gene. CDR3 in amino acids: CAWSFWTSGAGANVLTF. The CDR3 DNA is TGTGCCTGGAGTTTCTGGACTAGCGGGGCTGGGGCCAACGTCCTGACTTTC.

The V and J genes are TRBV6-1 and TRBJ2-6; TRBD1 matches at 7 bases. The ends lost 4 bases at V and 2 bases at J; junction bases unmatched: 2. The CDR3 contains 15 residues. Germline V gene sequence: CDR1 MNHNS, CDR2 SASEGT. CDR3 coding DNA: TGTGCCAGCAGTGGCCAGGGGGCTGGGGCCAACGTCCTGACTTTC. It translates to CASSGQGAGANVLTF.

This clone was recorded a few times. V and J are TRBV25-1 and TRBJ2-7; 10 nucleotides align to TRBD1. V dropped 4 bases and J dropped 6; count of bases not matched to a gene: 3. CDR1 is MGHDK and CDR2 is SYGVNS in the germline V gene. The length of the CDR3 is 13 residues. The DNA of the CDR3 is TGTGCCAGCAGTGGACAGGGGGCGGGCGAGCAGTACTTC. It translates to CASSGQGAGEQYF.